This TCR beta chain comes out of a study of monozygotic twins with inflammatory bowel disease. The CDR3 is made up of 13 amino acids. General study results and limits: Researchers were unable to tell different T cell subtypes apart.

As for this clonotype: The target antigen is unknown.

Eight separate reactions per sample yielded the cDNA. TCRdb reanalyzed the 5' RACE reads, giving one entry per CDR3 protein sequence and no DNA. The sample table sets out 200,000 to 250,000 distinct CDR3 sequences. The sequenced sample consisted of blood. This chain connects TRBV12-3 or TRBV12-4 to TRBJ2-7; absent DNA, TCRdb's TRBD2 call cannot be checked. The origin of this receptor is a human donor with ulcerative colitis or Crohn's disease, or a healthy co-twin of an affected twin (not recorded which). The CDR3 sequence is CASSSLAVYEQYF.